This TCR beta chain is from a study of blood T cell repertoires in COVID-19. Background on the study: Nucleic acid was either cDNA or gDNA, and it came from T cells, B-cell-depleted T cells, or PBMCs.

Participants spanned ages about 18 to 100 years and resided in about 24 US areas. This CDR3 is built from 15 residues. Per the germline V gene, CDR1 is KGHSH and CDR2 is LQKENI. V shed 4 bases and J 2 bases; nucleotides not matched to a gene: 2. TCRdb keeps only in-frame clones here, not all; method: immunoSEQ multiplex PCR. This table has some 170,000 clones, around 84% appearing once. Sequencing was carried out using PBMCs or T cells enriched from blood (not recorded which). This rearrangement joins TRBV18 to TRBJ1-3; 10 nucleotides align to TRBD1. The clonotype originates from a man aged 45-65 years who had recovered from COVID-19. The CDR3 loop is CASSLGQGAGNTIYF. CDR3 nucleotide sequence: TGTGCCAGCTCACTTGGACAGGGGGCTGGAAACACCATATATTTT.